The clone carrying this T cell receptor beta chain came up a few times. It may be a read error: a sequence one base away is much more abundant. Deletions cut 2 bases from V and 3 bases from J, with 7 bases between. Germline CDR1 is MNHEY and CDR2 is SVGAGI. The length of the CDR3 is 13 residues. These data originate in a study of blood T cells in healthy people across ages. A sample-barcoded 5' primer and a J-beta primer mix were used in a second PCR of roughly 6 to 11 cycles. The authors tagged each cDNA molecule using a template-switch adaptor with 12 random nucleotides. TCRdb reanalysed the 5' RACE reads using MiXCR and keeps one entry per CDR3 protein. The repertoire holds roughly 1.5 million distinct CDR3 sequences, with less than 45% as singletons.

Sequenced input: blood. The chain recombines TRBV6-5 with TRBJ1-2; perhaps TRBD1 as D (6 bases). This receptor was obtained from a young woman in good health. CDR3 sequence: CASSYHRDYGYTF. For the CDR3, the DNA is TGTGCCAGCAGTTACCACAGGGACTATGGCTACACCTTC.